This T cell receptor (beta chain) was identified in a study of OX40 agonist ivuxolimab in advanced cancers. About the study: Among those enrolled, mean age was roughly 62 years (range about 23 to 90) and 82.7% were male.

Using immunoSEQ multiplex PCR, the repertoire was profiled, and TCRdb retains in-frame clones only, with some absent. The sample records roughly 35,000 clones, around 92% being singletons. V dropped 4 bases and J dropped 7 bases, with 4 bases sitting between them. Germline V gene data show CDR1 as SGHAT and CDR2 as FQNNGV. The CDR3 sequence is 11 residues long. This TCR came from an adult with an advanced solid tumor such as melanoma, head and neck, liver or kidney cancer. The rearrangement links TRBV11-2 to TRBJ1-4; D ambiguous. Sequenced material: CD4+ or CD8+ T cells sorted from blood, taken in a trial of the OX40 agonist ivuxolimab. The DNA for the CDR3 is TGTGCCAGCAGCTCTCCTGAAAAACTGTTTTTT. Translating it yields CASSSPEKLFF.